Presented here are 31 T cell receptor beta chains from one specimen sequenced in a study of patients and donors after allogeneic stem cell transplantation (dated by TCRdb to between 2020 and 2021). Libraries were prepared through RT-PCR. This sample was sequenced with a NextSeq 550. TCRdb reanalyzed the raw reads on its own, using fastp at Q25 for trimming and MiXCR for clone calling, and kept in-frame beta chains. One record per CDR3 amino acid sequence lists the most common genes and DNA. This sample comprises 190,000 or so distinct CDR3 sequences, roughly 38% of them detected only once. Roughly 10% of the sample is in the top ten clones. Material for sequencing was blood, either unsorted or a sorted T cell fraction (not recorded which). These receptors all come from a human donor who was either an allogeneic HSCT recipient or a stem cell or donor lymphocyte infusion donor (not recorded which). It is not recorded whose cells these are; they may come from a transplant donor.

This chain connects TRBV29-1 to TRBJ1-2, with a weak D call TRBD1 (5 bases). The CDR3 totals 13 residues. The ends were cut back, 0 bases at V and 8 bases at J, with 13 bases in the middle. Germline CDR1 and CDR2: SQVTM and ANQGSEA. The CDR3 sequence: CSVEEGAGYGYTF. CDR3 sequence (DNA): TGCAGCGTTGAAGAAGGGGCAGGGTACGGCTACACCTTC.

This clonotype has a handful of counts. The CDR3 DNA sequence: TGCGCCAGCAGCCAAGATCCTAGCGGGGGGAGGAGCATTCAGTACTTC. Amino acid sequence: CASSQDPSGGRSIQYF. This rearrangement joins TRBV4-3 to TRBJ2-4, with 11 bases aligning to TRBD2. CDR3 length equals 16 residues. CDR1 and CDR2 (germline): LGHNA, YSLEER. The ends lost 0 bases at V and 9 bases at J; junction bases unmatched: 7.

This clonotype was detected only a few times. CDR3 DNA sequence: TGTGCCAGCAGCCCCGTGGGAGGGGTGGATAATTCACCCCTCCACTTT. This translates into CASSPVGGVDNSPLHF. The chain links TRBV7-9 to TRBJ1-6; weak D call: TRBD1 (5 bases). In germline, CDR1 is SEHNR, CDR2 FQNEAQ (reference sequence). Trimming took off 5 bases at V and 5 bases at J, with 16 bases between the two ends. The CDR3 spans 16 residues.

This clonotype was counted only a few times. The rearrangement links TRBV3-1 to TRBJ2-1; no clear D. The CDR3 is made up of 17 amino acids. CDR1 and CDR2 from the germline V gene are LGHDT and YNNKEL (reference sequence). V was pared by 4 bases and J by 1 base, with 17 bases between. CDR3 DNA sequence: TGTGCCAGCAGCCCGACCCTTCGGAAGGCTTCCTACAATGAGCAGTTCTTC. Residues: CASSPTLRKASYNEQFF.

The J gene is TRBJ2-1, the V gene TRBV11-2; 8 bases agree with TRBD2. This CDR3 spans 15 amino acids. With 5 bases clipped from V and 2 bases from J, the junction kept 5 bases outside the gene matches. Germline-derived CDR1 and CDR2 are SGHAT and FQNNGV. The CDR3 region has the DNA TGTGCCAGCAGCCCGGGACTAGTCCCCTACAATGAGCAGTTCTTC. This gives the protein CASSPGLVPYNEQFF.

This clonotype showed up just a few times. The V and J genes are TRBV24-1 and TRBJ1-5; no firm D call. V lost 3 bases and J lost 6, with 11 bases in between. This CDR3 has 14 residues. Germline values: CDR1 KGHDR, CDR2 SFDVKD. DNA of the CDR3: TGTGCCACCAGTGATAAGGGTCCCGGTCAGCCCCAGCATTTT. The encoded protein is CATSDKGPGQPQHF.

J is TRBJ1-2 and V is TRBV10-3, with a possible D match to TRBD1 (6 bases). Trimming removed 4 bases at V and 3 bases at J, with 9 bases between. The CDR3 runs 13 residues. CDR1 is ENHRY, CDR2 SYGVKD, per germline. CDR3 sequence: CAISAGVDYGYTF. The CDR3 nucleotides read TGTGCCATCAGTGCAGGGGTTGACTATGGCTACACCTTC.

This clonotype was recorded a few times. The V gene is TRBV18, the J gene TRBJ1-5; a possible D gene is TRBD1 (5 bases). The V end was cut by 1 base, the J end by 6 bases, with 13 bases between. This CDR3 region has 15 residues. Germline V CDR1 and CDR2: KGHSH, LQKENI. The CDR3 spells CASSPHDSVGQPQHF. The CDR3 DNA sequence: TGTGCCAGCTCACCACACGACAGCGTGGGTCAGCCCCAGCATTTT. Supplemented by reference TRBV18 and TRBJ1-5, the full variable domain reads NAGVMQNPRHLVRRRGQEARLRCSPMKGHSHVYWYRQLPEEGLKFMVYLQKENIIDESGMPKERFSAEFPKEGPSILRIQQVVRGDSAAYFCASSPHDSVGQPQHFGDGTRLSIL.

The chain links TRBV4-3 to TRBJ1-2; no clear D. Trimming took off 0 bases at V and 3 bases at J, with 17 bases between the two ends. The CDR3 consists of 17 residues. Germline CDR1 is LGHNA and CDR2 is YSLEER. The CDR3 DNA is TGCGCCAGCAGCCAAGATCGAACGGCAGTAAGCCACTATGGCTACACCTTC. Residues: CASSQDRTAVSHYGYTF.

This clonotype was picked up a small number of times. The rearrangement joins TRBV7-8 to TRBJ2-4, with D unresolved. The CDR3 has 14 amino acids. CDR1 and CDR2 from the germline V gene are SGHVS and FQNEAQ. Trimming stripped 3 bases from V and 8 bases from J, with 14 bases between. CDR3 loop: CASSFYSPEDIQYF. CDR3 nucleotides: TGTGCCAGCAGCTTTTACTCACCAGAGGACATTCAGTACTTC.

The chain employs TRBV28 and TRBJ2-7; 9 bases match TRBD1. Germline values: CDR1 MDHEN, CDR2 SYDVKM. The CDR3 sequence is 15 residues long. Losses at the gene ends were 5 bases for V and 4 bases for J; bases not matched to a gene: 9. The CDR3 region has the DNA TGTGCCAGCAGTGGAAACAGGGGGCTCGGGTACGAGCAGTACTTC. Protein product: CASSGNRGLGYEQYF.

This chain connects TRBV5-1 to TRBJ2-3; tentatively, D is TRBD1 or TRBD2 (6 bases each). The CDR3 length is 15 residues. The germline V gene has CDR1 SGHRS and CDR2 YFSETQ. Between the trimmed V and J ends, which lost 4 bases and 2 bases, there was a span of 14 bases. The CDR3 here is CASSAPRGDTDTQYF. The CDR3 DNA reads TGCGCCAGCAGCGCCCCAAGGGGGGACACAGATACGCAGTATTTT.

On this clonotype itself: One end of the junction varies from germline; a read error may be responsible. The V and J genes are TRBV5-1 and TRBJ1-2; 12 bases line up with TRBD1. Germline loops: CDR1 SGHRS, CDR2 YFSETQ. This CDR3 spans 14 amino acids. Here the CDR3 DNA reads TGCGCCAGCAGCTTGGTATCGGGACAGGGGGCTGTCATGTTC. It encodes CASSLVSGQGAVMF.

This clonotype was recorded a few times. CDR3 DNA sequence: TGCGCCAGCAGCCAAGTAGCTGCCTATGAGCAGTTCTTC. Protein sequence: CASSQVAAYEQFF. The chain is built from TRBV4-1 and TRBJ2-1; D is undetermined. Germline CDR1 is MGHRA and CDR2 is YSYEKL. The CDR3 totals 13 residues. V was clipped by 1 base and J by 8 bases, with 9 bases between them.

This rearrangement joins TRBV9 to TRBJ2-7; D may match TRBD1 or TRBD2 (5 bases each). The CDR3 is made up of 15 amino acids. Trimming took 4 bases from V and 2 from J, leaving 16 bases between them. Germline V gives CDR1 SGDLS, CDR2 YYNGEE. CDR3 amino acids: CASSPTGQGTYEQYF. The DNA for the CDR3 is TGTGCCAGCAGCCCAACGGGGCAGGGTACCTACGAGCAGTACTTC.

The chain recombines TRBV6-5 with TRBJ1-6, with D unclear. V lost 2 bases, J lost 8 bases, and 7 bases lay in between. CDR1 and CDR2 (germline): MNHEY, SVGAGI. The CDR3 length is 13 residues. CDR3 region: CASSYGRYSPLHF. Here the CDR3 DNA reads TGTGCCAGCAGTTACGGGCGTTATTCACCCCTCCACTTT.

The chain is built from TRBV20-1 and TRBJ1-2, with 7 nucleotides matching TRBD1. The germline V gene has CDR1 DFQATT and CDR2 SNEGSKA (reference sequence). Trimming removed 6 bases from V and 5 bases from J; junction bases left unmatched: 6. This CDR3 is 12 amino acids long. The CDR3 DNA is TGCAGTGCCCCTGACAGGGCGTATGGCTACACCTTC. It specifies CSAPDRAYGYTF.

This clonotype showed up just once. This chain connects TRBV12-3 or TRBV12-4 to TRBJ2-5, with 11 positions matching TRBD2. This CDR3 is built from 17 residues. V shed 2 bases, J shed 3 bases, and the junction held 8 bases outside the gene matches. CDR3 nucleotide sequence: TGTGCCAGCAGTTTAAGGGCTAGCGGGGGGCCTAAAGAGACCCAGTACTTC. Translation gives CASSLRASGGPKETQYF.

The chain links TRBV10-3 to TRBJ1-4, with no clear D. V shed 3 bases and J shed 4 bases, with 9 bases lying between them. CDR3 length: 14 amino acids. Germline CDR1 ENHRY, CDR2 SYGVKD. The CDR3 sequence: CAISDARLNEKLFF. In nucleotides, the CDR3 is TGTGCCATCAGTGACGCTAGGCTTAATGAAAAACTGTTTTTT.

This rearrangement joins TRBV6-1 to TRBJ2-2, with D unresolved. CDR3 length: 13 residues. Germline V CDR1 and CDR2: MNHNS, SASEGT. The V end lost 0 bases, the J end lost 6 bases, and 5 bases lay between the germline ends. CDR3 sequence (DNA): TGTGCCAGCAGTGAAGCTTGGGCCGGGGAGCTGTTTTTT. Its protein product is CASSEAWAGELFF.

The gene calls are TRBV12-3 or TRBV12-4 and TRBJ1-1, with 11 bases identical to TRBD1. CDR3 length: 15 amino acids. J gave up 4 bases and V 1 base, and 2 bases lay outside the gene matches. CDR3 nucleotides: TGTGCCAGCAGTTTAGGAGGGACAGGGGGCACTGAAGCTTTCTTT. This codes for CASSLGGTGGTEAFF.

The chain is built from TRBV20-1 and TRBJ2-1, with 11 nucleotides matching TRBD2. Trimming at V came to 1 base and at J to 8 bases, leaving 16 bases not matched to a gene. The CDR3 sequence is 18 residues long. Looked up from germline, CDR1 is DFQATT and CDR2 is SNEGSKA (reference sequence). The CDR3 region has the DNA TGCAGTGCTAGAGGGAAACTAGCGGGGGCCTTCAGAGGGGATGAGCAGTTCTTC. It codes for CSARGKLAGAFRGDEQFF.

This clonotype has more than one count but fewer than ten. V is TRBV7-2 and J is TRBJ2-1, with 10 bases aligning to TRBD2. With V trimmed by 5 bases and J by 4 bases, 5 bases remained unmatched. Germline V gene lookup returns CDR1 SGHTA and CDR2 FQGNSA. The CDR3 has 15 residues. The CDR3 bases are TGTGCCAGCAGCCTTACTAGCGGGGAGTACAATGAGCAGTTCTTC. Encoded protein: CASSLTSGEYNEQFF. The full variable domain, completed using reference TRBV7-2 and TRBJ2-1, is GAGVSQSPSNKVTEKGKDVELRCDPISGHTALYWYRQSLGQGLEFLIYFQGNSAPDKSGLPSDRFSAERTGGSVSTLTIQRTQQEDSAVYLCASSLTSGEYNEQFFGPGTRLTVL.

This clonotype was found a few times. This chain connects TRBV6-5 to TRBJ2-1, with D tentatively TRBD1 or TRBD2 (5 bases each). The CDR3 loop spans 14 amino acids. V lost 4 bases and J lost 7, with 14 bases in between. Germline CDR1 MNHEY, CDR2 SVGAGI. The DNA for the CDR3 is TGTGCCAGCAGTTTAGGGGAGATTGTGAATGAGCAGTTCTTC. Residues: CASSLGEIVNEQFF.

This clonotype came up a few times. The V gene is TRBV9, the J gene TRBJ2-1; a possible D gene is TRBD2 (6 bases). V lost 0 bases and J 8 bases, leaving 9 bases between the germline ends. Germline V gives CDR1 SGDLS, CDR2 YYNGEE. This CDR3 is built from 13 residues. The CDR3 sequence: CASSVGRDYEQFF. The CDR3 DNA sequence: TGTGCCAGCAGCGTAGGGAGGGACTATGAGCAGTTCTTC.

The sample holds a few counts of this clonotype. The gene calls are TRBV29-1 and TRBJ1-2; 7 positions match TRBD1. The V and J ends lost 0 bases and 4 bases, in that order; junction bases with no gene match: 2. This CDR3 has 13 amino acids. Germline V gene lookup returns CDR1 SQVTM and CDR2 ANQGSEA. The CDR3 DNA follows: TGCAGCGTTGAAGACTGGGACAGCTATGGCTACACCTTC. Translation: CSVEDWDSYGYTF.

This chain uses TRBV28 with TRBJ1-5, with 10 bases lining up with TRBD1. The CDR3 extends over 16 amino acids. Germline V gene data show CDR1 as MDHEN and CDR2 as SYDVKM. Trimming removed 1 base from V and 7 bases from J; junction bases left unmatched: 7. The CDR3 here is CASSLSGQGVGQPQHF. The CDR3 DNA follows: TGTGCCAGCAGTTTATCCGGACAGGGGGTGGGACAGCCCCAGCATTTT.

CDR3 in amino acids: CASSLDTGASNQPQHF. The CDR3 DNA follows: TGTGCCAGCAGTTTAGATACAGGTGCTAGCAATCAGCCCCAGCATTTT. V and J are TRBV28 and TRBJ1-5; a weak D match, TRBD1 (5 bases). V lost 2 bases and J lost 0, with 11 bases in between. The CDR3 spans 16 residues. Per the germline V gene, CDR1 is MDHEN and CDR2 is SYDVKM.

A few counts support this clonotype. The chain employs TRBV28 and TRBJ1-1; the match to TRBD1 covers 8 bases. The V gene end was trimmed by 5 bases and the J gene end by 6 bases; junction bases not matched to a gene: 11. Germline CDR1 is MDHEN and CDR2 is SYDVKM. There are 15 residues in the CDR3. The CDR3 loop is CASSPPDNRGAEAFF. The CDR3 nucleotides read TGTGCCAGCAGTCCCCCCGACAACAGGGGGGCTGAAGCTTTCTTT. Combining the CDR3 with reference TRBV28 and TRBJ1-1 gives the whole variable domain DVKVTQSSRYLVKRTGEKVFLECVQDMDHENMFWYRQDPGLGLRLIYFSYDVKMKEKGDIPEGYSVSREKKERFSLILESASTNQTSMYLCASSPPDNRGAEAFFGQGTRLTVV.

This clonotype showed up just a few times. This chain links TRBV9 with TRBJ1-1; TRBD1 is a possible D gene (5 bases). Trimming took off 3 bases at V and 6 bases at J, with 12 bases between the two ends. The germline CDR1 and CDR2 sequences are SGDLS and YYNGEE. CDR3 length equals 13 residues. For the CDR3, the DNA is TGTGCCAGCAGCGCTTCCTTGACAGCTGAAGCTTTCTTT. Its translation: CASSASLTAEAFF.

The V gene is TRBV12-3 or TRBV12-4, the J gene TRBJ2-7; either TRBD1 or TRBD2 may fit D (6 bases each). Trimming cost V 5 bases and J 1 base, with 15 bases left between them. The CDR3 contains 15 residues. The CDR3 loop is CASSHRVGGSYEQYF. The DNA for the CDR3 is TGTGCCAGCAGTCACAGGGTTGGGGGGTCCTACGAGCAGTACTTC.